The 23 T cell receptor beta chains below were found in one sample sequenced in a study of a mutant IDH1 vaccine in newly diagnosed glioma. TCRdb's table, derived via immunoSEQ multiplex PCR, lists solely in-frame clones and lacks some. Found here are approximately 50,000 clones, roughly four fifths of them singletons; the top ten hold more than 3%. Time point described: week 47, end of study. In the vaccine, a single dose held 300 ug of the mutant IDH1 20-mer peptide, along with topical imiquimod. These receptors have no identified antigens. The source material was PBMCs, sampled from a glioma patient whose treatment included an IDH1 peptide vaccine. The receptors originated from a woman aged 45-65 years with glioma.

The V call is TRBV6-5, the J call TRBJ1-2; 7 bases are shared with TRBD1. The CDR3 totals 15 residues. Germline CDR1 and CDR2: MNHEY and SVGAGI. V was clipped by 4 bases and J by 2 bases; unmatched bases: 7. The CDR3 loop is CASSSPRQGNYGYTF. The CDR3 DNA reads as TGTGCCAGCAGTTCCCCGAGACAGGGCAACTATGGCTACACCTTC.

The sample holds one count of this clone. The CDR3 protein is CASSAGTGAHGYTF. The CDR3, as DNA: TGCGCCAGCAGCGCCGGGACAGGGGCACATGGCTACACCTTC. The chain joins TRBV5-1 to TRBJ1-2; 10 nucleotides match TRBD1. This CDR3 region has 14 residues. Germline lookup yields CDR1 SGHRS and CDR2 YFSETQ. The J segment lost 6 bases and the V segment lost 4 bases, leaving 6 bases of the junction unmatched.

The chain employs TRBV5-4 and TRBJ2-5; no clear D gene. V was clipped by 4 bases and J by 4 bases, with 11 bases between them. Looked up from germline, CDR1 is SGHNT and CDR2 is YYREEE (reference sequence). CDR3 length: 13 amino acids. CDR3 protein: CASSMGSGETQYF. CDR3 coding DNA: TGTGCCAGCAGCATGGGCTCCGGAGAGACCCAGTACTTC.

The gene calls are TRBV15 and TRBJ1-2; no reliable D call. The CDR3 runs to 13 residues. CDR1 is LNHNV, CDR2 YYDKDF, per germline (reference sequence). The V end lost 3 bases, the J end lost 2 bases, and 7 bases lay between the germline ends. CDR3 sequence (DNA): TGTGCCACCAGCAGCTCTGAAAACTATGGCTACACCTTC. This encodes CATSSSENYGYTF.

The V and J genes are TRBV4-1 and TRBJ2-3; TRBD2 might be the D (6 bases). CDR1 is MGHRA and CDR2 is YSYEKL in the germline V gene. V was clipped by 0 bases and J by 1 base, with 8 bases between them. The CDR3 contains 15 residues. The CDR3 sequence is CASSQDASGTDTQYF. As DNA, the CDR3 is TGCGCCAGCAGCCAAGATGCTAGCGGCACAGATACGCAGTATTTT.

The chain employs TRBV5-4 and TRBJ2-3; D is unclear. V lost 0 bases and J 0 bases, leaving 5 bases between the germline ends. The CDR3 covers 14 residues. Germline assignment: CDR1 SGHNT and CDR2 YYREEE (reference sequence). The chain's CDR3 is CASSLGISTDTQYF. DNA for the CDR3: TGTGCCAGCAGCTTGGGAATTAGCACAGATACGCAGTATTTT. The full variable domain, rest sourced from reference TRBV5-4 and TRBJ2-3, is ETGVTQSPTHLIKTRGQQVTLRCSSQSGHNTVSWYQQALGQGPQFIFQYYREEENGRGNFPPRFSGLQFPNYSSELNVNALELDDSALYLCASSLGISTDTQYFGPGTRLTVL.

The chain is built from TRBV5-1 and TRBJ1-4; D perhaps matches TRBD1 (5 bases). Per germline, CDR1 SGHRS and CDR2 YFSETQ. The CDR3 covers 15 residues. V lost 0 bases to trimming and J lost 4 bases, with 10 bases between them. This chain's CDR3 is CASSLEGHGNEKLFF. The CDR3 DNA is TGCGCCAGCAGCTTGGAAGGACACGGTAATGAAAAACTGTTTTTT. The whole variable domain, remainder taken from reference TRBV5-1 and TRBJ1-4, is KAGVTQTPRYLIKTRGQQVTLSCSPISGHRSVSWYQQTPGQGLQFLFEYFSETQRNKGNFPGRFSGRQFSNSRSEMNVSTLELGDSALYLCASSLEGHGNEKLFFGSGTQLSVL.

V is TRBV6-1 and J is TRBJ2-3, with 14 bases that match TRBD2. Germline V gene lookup returns CDR1 MNHNS and CDR2 SASEGT. This CDR3 region has 15 residues. V was clipped by 4 bases and J by 4 bases; unmatched bases: 1. As DNA, the CDR3 is TGTGCCAGCAGTGGACTAGCGGGGGGGCCAGATACGCAGTATTTT. Its translation: CASSGLAGGPDTQYF.

This chain joins TRBV6-5 and TRBJ2-5, with D unclear. V lost 2 bases and J 5 bases, leaving 12 bases between the germline ends. CDR3 length: 14 residues. CDR1 MNHEY and CDR2 SVGAGI come from the germline V gene. CDR3: CASSYVSSSETQYF. As DNA, the CDR3 is TGTGCCAGCAGTTACGTGTCTTCGTCGGAGACCCAGTACTTC.

The chain couples TRBV4-1 to TRBJ1-2; D call uncertain. Germline CDR1 MGHRA, CDR2 YSYEKL. The CDR3 spans 13 residues. V shed 0 bases and J shed 5 bases, with 7 bases lying between them. The CDR3 sequence: CASSQDPGYGYTF. The CDR3 nucleotides are TGCGCCAGCAGCCAAGATCCGGGATATGGCTACACCTTC.

The genes are TRBV7-9 and TRBJ1-1; tentative D call: TRBD1 (5 bases). The CDR3 is 13 residues long. CDR1 and CDR2 (germline): SEHNR, FQNEAQ (reference sequence). V was shortened by 7 bases and J by 4 bases, with 13 bases between the two germline ends. CDR3 sequence: CASTLGGSTEAFF. In nucleotides, the CDR3 is TGTGCCAGCACCTTGGGGGGGAGCACTGAAGCTTTCTTT.

The chain combines TRBV6-5 with TRBJ2-7, with D uncertain. CDR3 length: 14 residues. Between the trimmed V and J ends, which lost 5 bases and 1 base, there was a span of 12 bases. Germline V gene lookup returns CDR1 MNHEY and CDR2 SVGAGI. The CDR3 is CASSPSINSYEQYF. The CDR3 coding sequence is TGTGCCAGCAGTCCGTCCATAAATTCCTACGAGCAGTACTTC.

This clone showed up just once. The rearrangement links TRBV5-1 to TRBJ2-5; 7 bases fit TRBD1. After removal of 0 bases from V and 2 bases from J, the junction contained 4 bases not matched to a gene. The CDR3 has 15 residues. Per the germline V gene, CDR1 is SGHRS and CDR2 is YFSETQ. This CDR3 reads CASSLDRGRQETQYF. For the CDR3, the DNA is TGCGCCAGCAGCTTGGACAGGGGACGGCAAGAGACCCAGTACTTC.

The rearrangement links TRBV5-1 to TRBJ2-3; a possible D gene is TRBD1 (6 bases). This CDR3 is built from 16 residues. CDR1 and CDR2 from the germline V gene are SGHRS and YFSETQ. V was trimmed by 0 bases and J by 5 bases, leaving 16 bases between them. The CDR3 DNA follows: TGCGCCAGCAGCTTGGGGTCAAGGGGGTGGGGAGATACGCAGTATTTT. Amino acid sequence: CASSLGSRGWGDTQYF.

This sequence joins TRBV6-6 and TRBJ1-1, with D hard to call. Trimming shortened V by 4 bases and J by 10 bases, and 19 bases separated the two germline ends. Germline CDR1 reads MNHNY; CDR2 reads SVGAGI (reference sequence). The CDR3 has 14 residues. The CDR3 nucleotides are TGTGCCAGCAGTTCCGTTGGGGAACAGCGGAGAGCTTTCTTT. It translates to CASSSVGEQRRAFF.

The V call is TRBV27, the J call TRBJ2-6; D is undetermined. CDR1 and CDR2 from the germline V gene are MNHEY and SMNVEV (reference sequence). This CDR3 is 13 amino acids long. Deletions cut 10 bases from V and 3 bases from J, with 10 bases between. The CDR3 region is CATSDGGANVLTF. As DNA, the CDR3 is TGTGCCACCTCGGATGGTGGGGCCAACGTCCTGACTTTC.

The chain is built from TRBV6-1 and TRBJ2-2, with 10 bases matching TRBD2. There are 15 residues in the CDR3. CDR1 is MNHNS and CDR2 is SASEGT in the germline V gene. V lost 7 bases, J lost 5 bases, and 7 bases stayed unmatched. CDR3 coding DNA: TGTGCCAGCACTCAACTAGCGGGAAAGACCGGGGAGCTGTTTTTT. It encodes CASTQLAGKTGELFF.

This chain links TRBV29-1 with TRBJ2-5, with a possible D match to TRBD1 (6 bases). Trimming left V 4 bases short and J 7 bases short, with 16 bases between. This CDR3 comprises 13 residues. Germline V gene data show CDR1 as SQVTM and CDR2 as ANQGSEA. DNA for the CDR3: TGCAGCGTTGGGGCCAGGGGCGGTTGGACCCAGTACTTC. It specifies CSVGARGGWTQYF.

CDR3 in amino acids: CASSTGGGLEKLFF. As DNA, the CDR3 is TGTGCCAGCAGCACCGGGGGTGGTTTGGAAAAACTGTTTTTT. This chain uses TRBV5-5 with TRBJ1-4; D possibly corresponds to TRBD1 (5 bases). Trimming cost V 4 bases and J 8 bases, with 15 bases left between them. Germline lookup yields CDR1 SGHKS and CDR2 YYEKEE (reference sequence). This CDR3 is 14 amino acids long.

In its sample, this clone was seen once. Here the CDR3 DNA reads TGCGCCAGCAGCTTAACCGGACAGGCCGATAATTCACCCCTCCACTTT. This codes for CASSLTGQADNSPLHF. The chain carries TRBV5-1 and TRBJ1-6; 7 nucleotides align to TRBD1. The V gene's germline CDR1 is SGHRS and CDR2 YFSETQ. This CDR3 has 16 residues. The V segment lost 2 bases and the J segment 5 bases; nucleotides outside the gene matches: 7.

The chain carries TRBV27 and TRBJ1-2, with 8 bases matching TRBD1. The germline V gene encodes CDR1 MNHEY and CDR2 SMNVEV (reference sequence). CDR3 length: 16 residues. J gave up 8 bases and V 4 bases, and 15 bases lay outside the gene matches. The CDR3 nucleotides are TGTGCCAGCAGTTCCCAACCCCTAGGGACAGGAGGAGGCTACACCTTC. This codes for CASSSQPLGTGGGYTF.

The rearrangement joins TRBV10-3 to TRBJ1-3; 8 bases line up with TRBD1. This CDR3 is 16 amino acids long. With 3 bases clipped from V and 0 bases from J, the junction kept 4 bases outside the gene matches. The germline V gene has CDR1 ENHRY and CDR2 SYGVKD. CDR3 protein: CAISDPGQGSGNTIYF. The CDR3 nucleotides are TGTGCCATCAGTGATCCAGGACAGGGCTCTGGAAACACCATATATTTT.

The CDR3 sequence is CSASGGYTF. The CDR3 nucleotides are TGCAGTGCTAGTGGAGGCTACACCTTC. The chain employs TRBV20-1 and TRBJ1-2, with D hard to call. CDR3 size: 9 residues. The V end was cut by 3 bases, the J end by 8 bases, with 4 bases between. Germline CDR1 and CDR2: DFQATT and SNEGSKA (reference sequence).